This section outlines one TCR beta chain sequence together with its context. This specimen belongs to a study of blood T cell repertoires in COVID-19. Libraries were prepared by immunoSEQ multiplex PCR; TCRdb keeps only in-frame clonotypes and omits some of them. The sample yields 200,000 to 300,000 clones, around 87% seen once. V was shortened by 3 bases and J by 5 bases, with 10 bases between the two germline ends. The CDR3 loop spans 13 amino acids. This TCR was sampled from a woman aged 65 to 85 with active or convalescent COVID-19. This sequence joins TRBV12-3 or TRBV12-4 and TRBJ1-1; no firm D call. The specimen sequenced was peripheral blood. The DNA for the CDR3 is TGTGCCAGCAGTTTGGCGGGGTGGACTGAAGCTTTCTTT. This codes for CASSLAGWTEAFF.